The 27 T cell receptor beta chains below come from one sample, sequenced in a study of metastatic and nonmetastatic thyroid tumors. All patients were untreated before thyroid surgery. TCRdb reanalyzed the PCR reads with MiXCR. There are some 41,000 clones in the sample; less than 15% occur only once, and 9% to 9.5% lies in the top ten. Sequenced: blood. The receptors come from a female donor with papillary thyroid cancer or a benign thyroid nodule (not recorded which). Some clones in this sample may be carry-over from other donors' samples.

In its sample, this clone was seen many times. The chain employs TRBV19 and TRBJ2-2; perhaps TRBD2 as D (6 bases). The V end lost 0 bases, the J end lost 3 bases, and 11 bases lay between the germline ends. The CDR3 consists of 16 residues. Germline V lookup: CDR1 LNHDA, CDR2 SQIVND (reference sequence). CDR3 residues: CASSIDYGGYTGELFF. Written as DNA, the CDR3 is TGTGCCAGTAGTATAGATTACGGGGGATACACCGGGGAGCTGTTTTTT.

This clone appeared a few times. One junction end disagrees with the germline gene, perhaps due to a read error. V gene TRBV6-1 combines with J gene TRBJ2-7, with a tentative D call TRBD2 (5 bases). CDR1 and CDR2 from the germline V gene are MNHNS and SASEGT. The CDR3 totals 16 residues. CDR3 amino acids: CAGSPVGVAFSYEQYF. The CDR3, as DNA: TGTGCCGGCAGCCCCGTCGGGGTAGCGTTCTCCTACGAGCAGTACTTC.

This clone has at least ten counts. The CDR3 sequence: CATSELTRNQPQHF. Written as DNA, the CDR3 is TGTGCCACCAGTGAGTTAACGAGAAATCAGCCCCAGCATTTT. The rearrangement joins TRBV24-1 to TRBJ1-5, with D hard to call. Germline values: CDR1 KGHDR, CDR2 SFDVKD. This CDR3 is 14 amino acids long. The V gene lost 4 bases and the J gene lost 4 bases, with 10 bases spanning the gap.

In its sample, this clone is medium-sized. This chain's CDR3 is CASSYAQGLYNEQFF. CDR3 DNA: TGTGCCAGCAGTTACGCCCAGGGCCTCTACAATGAGCAGTTCTTC. The chain uses TRBV6-5 and TRBJ2-1; D possibly corresponds to TRBD1 (5 bases). This CDR3 has 15 amino acids. Germline lookup yields CDR1 MNHEY and CDR2 SVGAGI. V was pared by 2 bases and J by 3 bases, with 11 bases between.

This clone counts as medium-sized. This chain joins TRBV6-1 and TRBJ2-3, with D perhaps matching TRBD2 (5 bases). The CDR3 is made up of 12 amino acids. From germline, CDR1 is MNHNS and CDR2 SASEGT. The V end was cut by 4 bases, the J end by 8 bases, with 10 bases between. CDR3: CASSVRDGTQYF. The CDR3, as DNA: TGTGCCAGCAGTGTCCGGGATGGTACGCAGTATTTT.

Only a few counts were recorded for this clone. The chain carries TRBV6-2 or TRBV6-3 and TRBJ2-7; TRBD2 might be the D (6 bases). Germline loops: CDR1 MNHEY, CDR2 SVGEGT. The ends were cut back, 6 bases at V and 10 bases at J, with 19 bases in the middle. This CDR3 contains 13 residues. This CDR3 is CASRAGLGLDQYF. CDR3 nucleotides: TGTGCCAGCAGAGCGGGCTTGGGTCTCGATCAGTACTTC.

The table lists this clone with a few counts. This sequence joins TRBV7-8 and TRBJ1-5; the D gene is possibly TRBD1 (5 bases). The CDR3 extends over 13 amino acids. V was shortened by 5 bases and J by 7 bases, with 12 bases between the two germline ends. Germline lookup yields CDR1 SGHVS and CDR2 FQNEAQ. CDR3 sequence (DNA): TGTGCCAGCAGCCCACAGGTTGGCCAGCCCCAGCATTTT. Its translation: CASSPQVGQPQHF.

This clone was counted ten times or more. The chain carries TRBV12-3 or TRBV12-4 and TRBJ1-5; 8 positions agree with TRBD1. CDR3 length equals 15 residues. After removal of 3 bases from V and 12 bases from J, the junction contained 13 bases not matched to a gene. CDR3 region: CASSFPSGTGDFQHF. CDR3 nucleotide sequence: TGTGCCAGCAGTTTCCCATCCGGGACAGGAGATTTCCAGCATTTT.

Turning to this clone: A much larger clone sits a single nucleotide away, making a read error possible. This rearrangement joins TRBV19 to TRBJ2-1, with D perhaps TRBD2 (5 bases). CDR3 length: 14 amino acids. The germline gives CDR1 LNHDA, CDR2 SQIVND (reference sequence). CDR3: CASSLGSYYNERFF. DNA for the CDR3: TGTGCCAGTAGTTTGGGGAGCTACTACAATGAGCGGTTCTTC.

This clone showed up many times. The chain combines TRBV7-9 with TRBJ2-3; no clear D gene. V was clipped by 3 bases and J by 0 bases, with 7 bases between them. The germline CDR1 and CDR2 sequences are SEHNR and FQNEAQ (reference sequence). The CDR3 covers 14 residues. CDR3 region: CASSLIASTDTQYF. CDR3 nucleotide sequence: TGTGCCAGCAGCTTGATAGCTAGCACAGATACGCAGTATTTT.

V gene TRBV19 combines with J gene TRBJ1-6; possibly TRBD1 for D (6 bases). Germline loops: CDR1 LNHDA, CDR2 SQIVND (reference sequence). V was shortened by 11 bases and J by 9 bases, with 17 bases between the two germline ends. The CDR3 runs 13 residues. The CDR3 is CAGGPTGRSPLHF. In DNA form, the CDR3 reads TGTGCCGGGGGTCCGACAGGCCGTTCACCCCTCCACTTT.

This clone came up many times. Other DNA sequences from this sample encode an identical CDR3 as well. The CDR3 region has the DNA TGCGCCAGCAGCCGGGGAGACACCGGGGAGCTGTTTTTT. Its protein product is CASSRGDTGELFF. The V call is TRBV5-1, the J call TRBJ2-2, with D possibly being TRBD2 (5 bases). CDR3 size: 13 residues. CDR1 is SGHRS and CDR2 is YFSETQ in the germline V gene. Trimming removed 4 bases at V and 3 bases at J, with 7 bases between.

This rearrangement joins TRBV6-1 to TRBJ2-7; TRBD1 matches at 7 bases. From germline, CDR1 is MNHNS and CDR2 SASEGT. With 6 bases clipped from V and 0 bases from J, the junction kept 5 bases outside the gene matches. The CDR3 loop spans 14 amino acids. The DNA for the CDR3 is TGTGCCAGCAGAATGGGACAGAGCTCCTACGAGCAGTACTTC. It is translated as CASRMGQSSYEQYF.

This clone showed up many times. V usage is TRBV5-4 and J usage is TRBJ2-2; D is perhaps TRBD1 or TRBD2 (6 bases each). The CDR3 is 15 amino acids. Between the trimmed V and J ends, which lost 3 bases and 4 bases, there was a span of 13 bases. The germline V gene has CDR1 SGHNT and CDR2 YYREEE (reference sequence). The CDR3 DNA reads TGTGCCAGCAGCTGGGGGGCGAGAGGCACCGGGGAGCTGTTTTTT. The encoded protein is CASSWGARGTGELFF.

The chain is built from TRBV28 and TRBJ2-3, with D hard to call. The CDR3 has 16 amino acids. Per the germline V gene, CDR1 is MDHEN and CDR2 is SYDVKM. The V and J ends lost 5 bases and 2 bases respectively, with 17 bases between them. This CDR3 is CASSGYSVSPTDTQYF. CDR3 DNA sequence: TGTGCCAGCAGTGGATACAGTGTCTCTCCCACAGATACGCAGTATTTT.

Only a few counts were recorded for this clone. The V gene is TRBV19, the J gene TRBJ1-2; D is uncertain. Between the trimmed V and J ends, which lost 6 bases and 5 bases, there was a span of 10 bases. This CDR3 spans 12 amino acids. Germline V gene lookup returns CDR1 LNHDA and CDR2 SQIVND (reference sequence). CDR3 amino acids: CASRLGFYGYTF. DNA for the CDR3: TGTGCCAGTAGACTCGGGTTTTATGGCTACACCTTC.

The table lists this clone with many counts. The sample holds other DNA sequences that translate to the same CDR3. The chain combines TRBV6-1 with TRBJ2-3, with 9 bases matching TRBD2. The J segment lost 2 bases and the V segment lost 6 bases, leaving 3 bases of the junction unmatched. The length of the CDR3 is 14 residues. Germline assignment: CDR1 MNHNS and CDR2 SASEGT. CDR3 DNA: TGTGCCAGCAGGCGGGAGGGGTTCACAGATACGCAGTATTTT. Translated, it gives CASRREGFTDTQYF.

This clone occurred many times. V usage is TRBV11-2 and J usage is TRBJ2-2; D gene unclear. V gave up 6 bases and J gave up 9 bases, with 8 bases separating them. There are 11 residues in the CDR3. The germline V gene encodes CDR1 SGHAT and CDR2 FQNNGV. CDR3 protein: CASRGPRELFF. The CDR3 DNA reads TGTGCCAGCAGGGGTCCCCGGGAGCTGTTTTTT.

This clone came up many times. The chain recombines TRBV12-3 or TRBV12-4 with TRBJ1-5, with 8 bases identical to TRBD1. V was pared by 6 bases and J by 6 bases, with 7 bases of the junction left unmatched. The CDR3 spans 14 residues. For the CDR3, the DNA is TGTGCCAGCAGCCACATCGACAGGGGTCAGCCCCAGCATTTT. It is translated as CASSHIDRGQPQHF.

This clone is medium-sized (0.01 to 0.1%) by share. The V call is TRBV6-1, the J call TRBJ2-1; 7 bases align to TRBD2. CDR1 is MNHNS, CDR2 SASEGT, per germline. V gave up 4 bases and J gave up 7 bases; unmatched junction bases: 4. The CDR3 contains 13 residues. Here the CDR3 DNA reads TGTGCCAGCAGTGTCCGGGAGGTGAATGAGCAGTTCTTC. This translates into CASSVREVNEQFF.

Many counts were recorded for this clone. The chain recombines TRBV7-2 with TRBJ2-2; TRBD2 is a possible D gene (5 bases). Germline V gene data show CDR1 as SGHTA and CDR2 as FQGNSA. The CDR3 has 15 residues. Trimming cost V 1 base and J 4 bases, with 10 bases left between them. This CDR3 is CASSLGRGATGELFF. The CDR3 nucleotides are TGTGCCAGCAGCTTAGGCCGGGGTGCCACCGGGGAGCTGTTTTTT.

The sample holds many counts of this clone. The CDR3 DNA reads TGTGCCAGCAGTTTGGACAGGATGAACACCGGGGAGCTGTTTTTT. Protein product: CASSLDRMNTGELFF. V and J are TRBV6-1 and TRBJ2-2; 7 nucleotides agree with TRBD1. Germline CDR1 MNHNS, CDR2 SASEGT. Losses at the gene ends were 5 bases for V and 1 base for J; bases not matched to a gene: 4. This CDR3 comprises 15 residues.

Of note for this clone: Germline is not matched at one junction end, which may reflect a read error. The CDR3 coding sequence is TGTGCCACCAGTGAAAGAGGGACCGCCCACGAGAAGTACTTC. Protein product: CATSERGTAHEKYF. The chain employs TRBV24-1 and TRBJ2-7, with D perhaps assigned TRBD1 or TRBD2 (5 bases each). Germline V gene sequence: CDR1 KGHDR, CDR2 SFDVKD. This CDR3 has 14 amino acids.

V is TRBV11-2 and J is TRBJ2-7, with 12 bases that match TRBD1. V lost 4 bases to trimming and J lost 6 bases; unmatched junction nucleotides: 10. Germline V gene lookup returns CDR1 SGHAT and CDR2 FQNNGV. CDR3 length equals 16 residues. The CDR3 is CASSSVGQGARFEQYF. The CDR3 DNA is TGTGCCAGCAGCTCGGTGGGACAGGGGGCGCGGTTCGAGCAGTACTTC.

At least ten counts were recorded for this clone. This sequence joins TRBV6-1 and TRBJ2-1; 7 bases map to TRBD1. CDR1 and CDR2 (germline): MNHNS, SASEGT. The CDR3 is 13 amino acids. The V and J ends lost 7 bases and 7 bases, in that order; junction bases with no gene match: 7. The CDR3 region is CASTLTGSNEQFF. The CDR3 DNA is TGTGCCAGCACTCTGACAGGGAGTAATGAGCAGTTCTTC.

This clone was detected ten times or more. The CDR3 region is CASSLTGSSGYTF. The CDR3 DNA follows: TGTGCCAGCAGTTTGACAGGGTCCTCCGGCTACACCTTC. The chain has TRBV28 and TRBJ1-2; TRBD1 agrees at 7 bases. Germline trimming cut 3 bases from V and 8 bases from J; bases unmatched to any gene: 6. The germline V gene has CDR1 MDHEN and CDR2 SYDVKM. This CDR3 spans 13 amino acids.

This clone was observed many times. The chain couples TRBV9 to TRBJ2-2, with 9 bases fitting TRBD2. J was trimmed by 0 bases and V by 0 bases; bases with no gene match: 6. This CDR3 is 18 amino acids long. Germline CDR1 reads SGDLS; CDR2 reads YYNGEE. CDR3 bases: TGTGCCAGCAGCGTAGCTCTAGCGGGGTTCGCGAACACCGGGGAGCTGTTTTTT. Protein sequence: CASSVALAGFANTGELFF.